This T cell receptor beta chain came from a study of cytomegalovirus exposure and HLA in healthy donors. Broader study findings: A classifier reportedly called cytomegalovirus status with high sensitivity and specificity. The investigators catalogued 150 to 200 TCR beta chains as cytomegalovirus-associated. The authors confirmed in vitro that three CMV-associated chains were specific for CMV antigens.

The protocol was immunoSEQ multiplex PCR, while the TCRdb copy is restricted to in-frame clones and leaves out a portion. The sample yields roughly 130,000 clones, roughly 91% seen once. As for this clone: Its matching antigen is unknown.

V shed 3 bases and J shed 2 bases, with 9 bases lying between them. Germline V CDR1 and CDR2: LGHNA, YSLEER. This CDR3 contains 14 residues. The clonotype was recovered from a man aged 25 to 40 in good health and CMV-seronegative. Material for sequencing was PBMCs. This chain joins TRBV4-3 and TRBJ2-3, with a possible D match to TRBD1 (5 bases). The CDR3 sequence: CASSQRQYTDTQYF. Here the CDR3 DNA reads TGCGCCAGCAGCCAGAGACAGTACACAGATACGCAGTATTTT.